This TCR beta chain was profiled in a study of cytomegalovirus exposure and HLA in healthy donors listed by TCRdb under 2017. Background on the whole study: According to an earlier analysis of 450 to 650 of the donors, about 170 million T cells yielded roughly 100 million unique TCR beta sequences and more than 250 Gb of sequence data. An early release covering roughly 640 HLA-typed donors comprised roughly 300 gigabases of sequencing data and 65 million to 100 million unique TCR sequences. Of the roughly 390 genotyped donors, 75% to 85% were placed in the genetic ancestry cluster associated with self-reported Caucasian donors. The study was designed to test whether signatures of past pathogen exposure could be identified by cataloging public T cell receptors. Using immunosequencing, the study profiled T cell repertoires from around 680 subjects and related those repertoires to cytomegalovirus serostatus. A separate validation cohort of roughly 130 different subjects was used in addition to the approximately 670-subject first cohort. To predict cytomegalovirus infection status, the study combined high-throughput TCR immunosequencing, statistical association of individual TCRs with disease status, and machine learning. A later analysis re-examined previously published TCR beta repertoires from roughly 720 donors and added high-resolution HLA genotyping to investigate patterns of TCR occurrence. Rather than using new phenotypic data, the later analysis identified candidate immune exposures from TCR beta sequences and from how often those sequences occurred across donors. An earlier analysis of around 540 of the donors applied high-throughput TCR beta sequencing to assess whether each TCR beta V gene segment acted as functional or pseudogenic. Alongside the repertoire data, information on donor age, sex, ethnicity and CMV serostatus was compiled. A later genetic analysis used genome-wide SNP genotypes for about 65% of the 666 donors, treating that subset as a discovery cohort. Every repertoire in the discovery cohort had been generated on one and the same sequencing platform. Both class I and class II loci were covered by HLA typing, at four-digit resolution. Typing coverage differed by locus: A, B, C, DRB1 and DQB1 were typed in roughly 629-630 donors, DQA1 in 500 to 550, DPA1 in approximately 610, and DPB1 in 450 to 490. Because of strong linkage in the cohort, roughly five DR-DQ haplotypes were treated as single units for association and clustering. On average, 235,054 unique TCR beta nucleotide sequences were sequenced per donor among roughly 430 genotyped donors of the cohort, with around 19% of those sequences being non-productive. The paper as a whole reports these results and caveats: In a later analysis, HLA-associated TCR beta chains were found to be more clonally expanded and to have lower generation probabilities than equally common non-associated chains. In both the original and validation cohorts, the classifier was reported to diagnose cytomegalovirus status with high specificity and sensitivity. Across donors, most TCR sequences were observed very rarely, whereas some public TCRs were present in many individuals. A cluster of highly shared sequence variants was judged likely to represent a technical artifact of the sequencing pipeline. Compared with the roughly 600-donor mean, donors in an Asian-associated ancestry cluster had fewer N-insertions in productive TCRs, according to a later genetic analysis. Specific HLA alleles were associated with 18,000 or so TCR beta sequences at a false discovery rate of 0.05 in a later analysis. According to a later analysis, parvovirus B19, influenza, CMV and Epstein-Barr virus appeared linked to several top co-occurrence clusters. Only TCR beta chains were sequenced in this cohort, and the absence of alpha or paired-chain data limited detectable features. When HLA alleles, especially DR and DQ, strongly co-occurred, TCR associations were difficult to assign to individual alleles. In vitro tests confirmed that a few of the cytomegalovirus-associated TCR beta chains recognize cytomegalovirus antigens. An earlier analysis of approximately 540 of the donors showed that most TCR beta V segments appeared in productive rearrangements either about 90% or about 30% of the time, which broadly matched IMGT annotations. A later analysis found that TCR association rates varied across HLA loci, with DRB1 alleles showing the most associated TCRs and HLA-C alleles the fewest. A total of 150 or so TCR beta chains were listed by the study as associated with cytomegalovirus. Roughly uniform sequencing depth across donors was assumed in presence/absence analyses, although this assumption may not hold. A later analysis found that most CMV-associated TCR beta chains appeared HLA-restricted, with HLA associations seemingly driven largely by CMV exposure. Because HLA typing was missing for some donors at each locus, association tests included only the typed subset. The authors suggested that the approach could potentially be generalized to other disease states and immunological phenotypes. Because counts were too low, approximately 18 rarely observed V segments, including chromosome 9 orphons, were excluded from the earlier analysis of 587 of the donors. A further reported finding was that TCR beta sequences accurately predicted the HLA-A and HLA-B alleles for most subjects in the first cohort. CMV serostatus was the only immune exposure information available for the cohort. A later genetic analysis associated a missense DCLRE1C variant with V-gene and J-gene trimming of TCR beta chains, and an independent cohort replicated the association. Some IMGT-functional V segments, including TRBV6-2 and TRBV6-3, could not be distinguished by the 87-base-pair reads and were therefore excluded. Linkage disequilibrium might explain the correlated functional status among segregating V segments, but an unknown experimental factor could not be excluded.

Receptor libraries were prepared by the immunoSEQ multiplex PCR assay. For the multiplex PCR, a mixture combining 60 forward primers for TCR Vbeta segments and 13 reverse primers for TCR Jbeta segments was used. The CDR3 region of rearranged TCR beta genes was amplified from genomic DNA by a multiplex PCR assay. The amplified TCR beta libraries were sequenced on the Illumina HiSeq System as 87-base-pair reads. Regarding the original processing steps: Across the 500 to 750 repertoires, a later analysis counted 80 million or so unique TCR beta chains, about 10 million of which were shared by at least two donors. To remove PCR and sequencing errors, raw reads were error-corrected and collapsed into unique sequences using a nearest-neighbor algorithm that merged closely related sequences. Alignment of CDR3 sequences to IMGT reference sequences was used to assign V, D and J gene segments. For a sequence to be retained, a match of at least six nucleotides was required to both a V gene segment and a J gene segment. A rearrangement was called productive if the CDR3 had no stop codons and remained in frame with V and J, and every other rearrangement was called non-productive. Following IMGT convention, CDR3 was defined as the stretch from the second conserved V-encoded cysteine up to the conserved J-encoded phenylalanine. The earlier analysis of some 580 of the donors excluded any sequence lacking an unambiguous match to a single V gene segment. In an earlier analysis of more than 500 of the donors, a V segment was called functional when productive rearrangements were above 56.7%, and segregating when the standard deviation between donors exceeded 5%. A statistical classification framework was built to diagnose cytomegalovirus status from the catalog of TCR beta chain sequences. In a later analysis, V and J genes were assigned by comparing TCR nucleotide sequences against IMGT/GENE-DB human TR gene sequences. A later analysis assigned CDR3 sequences and most-parsimonious VDJ recombination scenarios with the TCRdist pipeline. A later analysis defined each TCR beta chain by its CDR3 amino acid sequence plus V-gene family, and excluded reads lacking a unique V-gene family. A later analysis removed 500 to 600 highly shared, low-generation-probability nucleotide sequences to deal with suspected cross-contamination and a sequencing artifact. In a later analysis, a clonal expansion index for each public chain was calculated from normalized within-repertoire ranks of inferred template counts. Generation probabilities in a later analysis came from a VDJ recombination model fitted to out-of-frame rearrangements, and those results were checked against IGoR. In a later analysis, TCR-TCR, TCR-HLA and TCR-CMV co-occurrence was scored with hypergeometric tests, and a repertoire-size bias correction was applied to TCR pairs. A later analysis estimated false discovery rates by permuting HLA or CMV assignments 20 times. In a later analysis, co-occurring TCRs were grouped using DBSCAN, with TCRdist sequence similarity added in when clustering inside HLA-allele-positive subsets. Repertoires with fewer than 30,000 or more than 120,000 public chains were left out of co-occurrence clustering, as were about five repertoires with anomalous nucleotide sharing. TCRdb limited this immuneACCESS table to in-frame rearrangements with V and J called. A share of clones is missing; checked studies link under half to unresolved V genes, and the rest is unexplained. V, J and clone size reflect that table, while D and trimming were determined from the DNA. The table for this sample lists around 150,000 clones; around 88% of them were counted only once. Jointly, the top ten make up under 2.5% of the sample.

The CDR3 goes from the cysteine to the phenylalanine over 16 residues. CDR3 DNA is the only sequence kept; it has 48 bases, read in frame from the first base. V is shortened by 4 bases, J by 0 bases, and the region joining them spans 15 bases. Reading the germline V gene gives CDR1 SGHRS and CDR2 YFSETQ. In the case of this clone: Its cognate antigen has yet to be identified. Base-call qualities are not available, and no considerably larger clone is one nucleotide away.

In total, about 650 healthy bone marrow donors made up the cohort. At the time of sampling, every cohort member was nominally healthy, though immune exposures that went unrecorded were likely present. The donor was CMV seronegative and belonged to the group of 350 or so seronegative cohort members. Every donor gave a peripheral blood sample, and the peripheral blood mononuclear cells from that sample were used for TCR beta sequencing. Genomic DNA was extracted from the blood cell samples with the Qiagen DNeasy Blood Extraction Kit. The receptor comes from a young woman in good health and CMV-seronegative. Sequenced material: PBMCs. The chain was built from TRBV5-1 and TRBJ2-3, with a weak D call of TRBD2 (6 bases match). The DNA reads as follows: TGCGCCAGCAGCCCGCCAAGGACTACAAGCACAGATACGCAGTATTTT. This encodes CASSPPRTTSTDTQYF.